This T cell receptor (beta chain) was recovered during a study of naive and memory T cell subsets. A remark on this clonotype: Its specificity is unknown.

Both TRBC1 and TRBC2 were covered by a beta constant-region primer of two equimolar oligonucleotides. Nested alpha and beta constant-region primers with the SP2 primer drove four PCR rounds on ligated cDNA. TCRdb re-derived calls from the UMI-ligation and nested PCR reads in MiXCR, one entry per CDR3 protein. The sample has about 150,000 distinct CDR3 sequences; approximately 22% are singletons. General study findings and limits: Naive repertoires, especially CD8, held a few larger clonotypes, possibly memory cells re-expressing CD45RA. In naive cells, over 90% of TCR sequences were seen only once. Diversity fell and Gini index rose from naive through CM, EM, EMRA.

Looked up from germline, CDR1 is MNHEY and CDR2 is SVGAGI. V gave up 0 bases and J gave up 7 bases, with 15 bases separating them. The CDR3 spans 15 residues. CMV status came from CD4+ T cell IFNgamma after overnight CMV lysate stimulation of fresh PBMCs. Sequenced sample: naive CD4+ T cells from blood. The source is a human donor in good health. The chain carries TRBV6-5 and TRBJ1-1; D gene unclear. The CDR3 is CASSYSIAVIFEAFF. In nucleotides, the CDR3 is TGTGCCAGCAGTTACTCGATAGCTGTGATCTTTGAAGCTTTCTTT.